Listed below are T cell receptor beta chains from one sample, sequenced in a study of OX40 agonist ivuxolimab in advanced cancers. TCRdb's copy holds only in-frame clones and misses some; the assay was immunoSEQ multiplex PCR. Among tens of thousands of clones, 84% were seen once, and the ten largest hold roughly 4.1%. Sample: CD4+ or CD8+ T cells sorted from blood, taken in a trial of the OX40 agonist ivuxolimab. The origin of the receptors is an adult with an advanced solid tumor such as melanoma, head and neck, liver or kidney cancer. Both conserved end residues are part of each CDR3. Fields, in order: D gene, clone size, V gene, J gene, CDR3 DNA, CDR3 protein. The D gene is left open where the match is weak. Expanded clones get a size class; other rows say once, few or many, or leave the size out.

>.|once|TRBV19|TRBJ1-1
TGTGCCAGTAGGCTCCCCGGCGGGCAGAACACTGAAGCTTTCTTT
CASRLPGGQNTEAFF
>.|.|TRBV21-1|TRBJ1-1
TGTGCCAGCAGCAAAGCGAAGAGGATGAACACTGAAGCTTTCTTT
CASSKAKRMNTEAFF
>.|.|TRBV7-9|TRBJ2-7
TGTGCCAGCAGCTTAGGGCAGGGTACCTACGAGCAGTACTTC
CASSLGQGTYEQYF
>.|.|TRBV29-1|TRBJ1-1
TGCAGCGCCAAAGGCGGTAGAGCTTTCTTT
CSAKGGRAFF
>TRBD2|.|TRBV19|TRBJ2-1
TGTGCCAGTAGTACAACCGGGACTAGTGCCTACAATGAGCAGTTCTTC
CASSTTGTSAYNEQFF
>.|.|TRBV12-5|TRBJ2-6
TGTGCTAGTGGTGTCGAGACTGCAGGACAAAGTCGGGCCAACGTCCTGACTTTC
CASGVETAGQSRANVLTF
>.|.|TRBV7-8|TRBJ1-5
TGTGCCAGCAGCTTATTAAGGAACAGGGACTCCAATCAGCCCCAGCATTTT
CASSLLRNRDSNQPQHF
>.|.|TRBV19|TRBJ2-5
TGTGCCAGTAGTATAGTAACCCAAGCGGAGACCCAGTACTTC
CASSIVTQAETQYF
>.|.|TRBV4-1|TRBJ1-1
TGCGCCAGCAGCCAAGTGCGGGGCACAACCTGGGCTTTCTTT
CASSQVRGTTWAFF
>.|.|TRBV2|TRBJ1-5
TGTGCCAGCACCCCCCTAAAAAGCAATCAGCCCCAGCATTTT
CASTPLKSNQPQHF
>.|few|TRBV5-6|TRBJ1-6
TGTGCCAGCAGCTTTGGGGACTCCTACACACCCCTCCACTTT
CASSFGDSYTPLHF
>.|.|TRBV2|TRBJ2-5
TGTGCCAGCAGTGCACCGGGAAGGGGCGGGGAGACCCAGTACTTC
CASSAPGRGGETQYF
>.|.|TRBV5-8|TRBJ2-3
TGTGCCAGCAGCTTACAAGGGGGAGAGCAGGATACGCAGTATTTT
CASSLQGGEQDTQYF
>.|.|TRBV5-1|TRBJ1-4
TGCGCCAGCAGCTTGAGAAGGGCAACTAATGAAAAACTGTTTTTT
CASSLRRATNEKLFF
>.|.|TRBV5-1|TRBJ2-3
TGCGCCAGCAGCTTGGACAGTGCTAGCACAGATACGCAGTATTTT
CASSLDSASTDTQYF
>TRBD1|.|TRBV5-1|TRBJ2-5
TGCGCCAGCAGCGCCGGGACAGCCAGGGAGACCCAGTACTTC
CASSAGTARETQYF
>TRBD1|.|TRBV9|TRBJ1-1
TGTGCCAGCAGCGTGTCGTTAGGGACAGTCACTGAAGCTTTCTTT
CASSVSLGTVTEAFF
>.|.|TRBV5-6|TRBJ1-4
TGTGCCAGCAGCTTGGGTTCGGGAGAAGGTGAAAAACTGTTTTTT
CASSLGSGEGEKLFF
>TRBD1|.|TRBV5-1|TRBJ2-7
TGCGCCAGCAGCTTTGCAGGGGGAAGCTACGAGCAGTACTTC
CASSFAGGSYEQYF
>.|.|TRBV11-2|TRBJ1-1
TGTGCCAGCAGCTTAGTGCGATCAGGGACGGCTTTCTTT
CASSLVRSGTAFF
>TRBD1|.|TRBV7-2|TRBJ2-5
TGTGCCAGCACCATACCCGGACAGGGGTCCCTCGGGGAGACCCAGTACTTC
CASTIPGQGSLGETQYF
>TRBD1|.|TRBV6-5|TRBJ2-5
TGTGCCACTAACCCGGGACAGGGTCGGGAGACCCAGTACTTC
CATNPGQGRETQYF
>TRBD1|.|TRBV9|TRBJ1-2
TGTGCCAGCAGATCGGACAGGGATGGCTACACCTTC
CASRSDRDGYTF
>TRBD1|.|TRBV11-1|TRBJ2-7
TGTGCCAGCGCAGGGGGCCCAACGGACTACGAGCAGTACTTC
CASAGGPTDYEQYF
>TRBD1|.|TRBV6-6|TRBJ1-1
TGTGCCAGCAAACTGACAGGGTTGAACACTGAAGCTTTCTTT
CASKLTGLNTEAFF
>.|once|TRBV4-1|TRBJ1-6
TGCGCCAGCAGCCAAGATGAGAGACGGACGAGCTCCTATAATTCACCCCTCCACTTT
CASSQDERRTSSYNSPLHF
>.|few|TRBV20-1|TRBJ1-1
TGCAGTGCTAGAGTGACAGGCGTGTTCTTT
CSARVTGVFF
>TRBD2|.|TRBV28|TRBJ2-1
TGTGCCAGCAGTCGGTTGGGTAGCGGGGGGGCCGTGCAGTTCTTC
CASSRLGSGGAVQFF